This T cell receptor (beta chain) was observed in a study of T-cell memory formation after mild COVID-19. Turning to the study itself: TCR clusters were mostly confined to one donor each. Study-level findings and limits: Contracting CD4+ clones sat mainly in CM and EM; CD8+ in EMRA. Some clones that responded turned up in pre-infection memory, which suggests that cross-reactive memory joined in.

Note on this clonotype: The antigen remains undetermined.

TCRdb redid the calling of the 5' RACE reads with MiXCR, one entry per CDR3 protein. The repertoire holds 90,000 to 130,000 distinct CDR3 sequences, 15% to 20% seen once, with less than 6% in the top ten. There are 16 residues in the CDR3. V dropped 5 bases and J dropped 7 bases, with 21 bases sitting between them. Germline V CDR1 and CDR2: MNHEY, SVGAGI. Sequenced sample: PBMCs or a T cell subset sorted from them (not recorded which). This TCR derives from a man younger than 35 who had mild COVID-19 (a few samples of this study predate the infection). Cell type and time point are not known. J is TRBJ1-5 and V is TRBV6-5; D not resolved. CDR3: CASSDGVGGVGQPQHF. The CDR3 bases are TGTGCCAGCAGTGACGGGGTCGGTGGGGTAGGACAGCCCCAGCATTTT.